One sample yielded the 9 T cell receptor beta chains listed below, sequenced in a study of cytomegalovirus exposure and HLA in healthy donors. Method: immunoSEQ multiplex PCR; TCRdb's copy keeps in-frame clones and lacks some. The sample shows about 140,000 clones, about 83% of them seen only once. Sequenced material: PBMCs. These receptor sequences come from a woman under 40 in good health and CMV-seronegative.

J is TRBJ1-2 and V is TRBV29-1; a weak D match, TRBD1 (6 bases). Trimming removed 0 bases at V and 2 bases at J, with 10 bases between. Germline values: CDR1 SQVTM, CDR2 ANQGSEA. The CDR3 runs 14 residues. In DNA, the CDR3 is TGCAGCGTTGAAGAAGATCAGGGGAACTATGGCTACACCTTC. It is translated as CSVEEDQGNYGYTF.

The gene calls are TRBV5-1 and TRBJ2-3, with D possibly matching TRBD2 (6 bases). Germline lookup yields CDR1 SGHRS and CDR2 YFSETQ. This CDR3 is built from 14 residues. With 6 bases removed from V and 2 bases from J, the gap between germline ends came to 13 bases. The chain's CDR3 is CASNRGSYTDTQYF. CDR3 DNA sequence: TGCGCCAGCAACCGGGGGTCCTACACAGATACGCAGTATTTT.

The rearrangement uses TRBV7-2 and TRBJ1-3; D might be TRBD1 (6 bases). CDR3 length: 16 amino acids. CDR1 and CDR2 from the germline V gene are SGHTA and FQGNSA. V lost 0 bases and J 1 base, leaving 10 bases between the germline ends. The CDR3 DNA is TGTGCCAGCAGCTTAGCGCAGGGGCGGTCTGGAAACACCATATATTTT. Its translation: CASSLAQGRSGNTIYF.

This rearrangement joins TRBV5-1 to TRBJ2-2; 7 bases are shared with TRBD2. The CDR3 is 17 residues long. With V trimmed by 2 bases and J by 8 bases, 15 bases remained unmatched. Germline loops: CDR1 SGHRS, CDR2 YFSETQ. The CDR3 protein is CASSFDPSGGPLGELFF. The DNA of the CDR3 is TGCGCCAGCAGCTTCGACCCGTCGGGGGGTCCGCTAGGGGAGCTGTTTTTT.

This clone was counted a single time. The chain joins TRBV11-2 to TRBJ2-3, with a tentative D call TRBD1 (5 bases). The CDR3 totals 14 residues. Between the trimmed V and J ends, which lost 1 base and 4 bases, there was a span of 9 bases. The germline CDR1 and CDR2 sequences are SGHAT and FQNNGV. This chain's CDR3 is CASSLVVGPDTQYF. The CDR3 bases are TGTGCCAGCAGCTTAGTTGTGGGGCCAGATACGCAGTATTTT.

The chain employs TRBV19 and TRBJ1-5; possible D gene TRBD1, 6 bases. Germline loops: CDR1 LNHDA, CDR2 SQIVND (reference sequence). CDR3 length equals 14 residues. V was pared by 3 bases and J by 4 bases, with 10 bases between. The CDR3 region is CASSMGRGNQPQHF. The CDR3 region has the DNA TGTGCCAGTAGTATGGGCAGGGGAAATCAGCCCCAGCATTTT. Supplemented by reference TRBV19 and TRBJ1-5, the full variable domain reads DGGITQSPKYLFRKEGQNVTLSCEQNLNHDAMYWYRQDPGQGLRLIYYSQIVNDFQKGDIAEGYSVSREKKESFPLTVTSAQKNPTAFYLCASSMGRGNQPQHFGDGTRLSIL.

In this sample, this clone turned up a few times. The chain couples TRBV5-1 to TRBJ1-1; possible D gene TRBD1, 6 bases. Germline lookup yields CDR1 SGHRS and CDR2 YFSETQ. V was shortened by 4 bases and J by 11 bases, with 15 bases between the two germline ends. The CDR3 covers 12 residues. CDR3: CASSQTRGTAFF. The CDR3 nucleotides read TGCGCCAGCAGCCAGACCAGGGGAACGGCTTTCTTT.

This clone occurred once. The chain carries TRBV9 and TRBJ2-4; possibly TRBD2 for D (5 bases). There are 15 residues in the CDR3. V lost 3 bases to trimming and J lost 0 bases, with 10 bases between them. CDR1 is SGDLS, CDR2 YYNGEE, per germline. The CDR3 nucleotides are TGTGCCAGCAGCGGAGAGGGTATAGCCAAAAACATTCAGTACTTC. Its translation: CASSGEGIAKNIQYF.

The table lists this clone with a few counts. The chain recombines TRBV2 with TRBJ1-5; possible D gene TRBD1, 5 bases. The CDR3 covers 14 residues. Germline assignment: CDR1 SNHLY and CDR2 FYNNEI. The ends were cut back, 3 bases at V and 2 bases at J, with 8 bases in the middle. This CDR3 reads CASSDRVGNQPQHF. In DNA form, the CDR3 reads TGTGCCAGCAGTGACAGGGTAGGCAATCAGCCCCAGCATTTT.